This T cell receptor beta chain was obtained from a study of blood T cell repertoires in COVID-19. Study summary: COVID-19 samples collected from the United States, Italy and Spain covered acute and convalescent phases. Sources were T cells, B-cell-depleted T cells, or PBMCs; the material itself was cDNA or gDNA.

Trimming took 6 bases from V and 4 from J; bases not matched to a gene: 7. The CDR3 is made up of 15 amino acids. The germline gives CDR1 MNHEY, CDR2 SVGAGI. Original analysis: Amplification of reference gene primers provided the estimated nucleated cell counts. Clones were sequenced by immunoSEQ multiplex PCR, and TCRdb holds only the in-frame ones, with some missing. V and J calls and clone size are as listed in that table; D and trimming were resolved from the DNA. The sample includes about 99,000 clones, roughly 90% of them seen just once. This sequence was found in a woman of 80 years or more in a cohort sampled during active COVID-19. The chain links TRBV6-5 to TRBJ2-1; 9 nucleotides line up with TRBD2. The sample comprised peripheral blood. Here the CDR3 reads CASSPTGLAYNEQFF. The CDR3, as DNA: TGTGCCAGCAGCCCAACGGGACTAGCTTACAATGAGCAGTTCTTC.